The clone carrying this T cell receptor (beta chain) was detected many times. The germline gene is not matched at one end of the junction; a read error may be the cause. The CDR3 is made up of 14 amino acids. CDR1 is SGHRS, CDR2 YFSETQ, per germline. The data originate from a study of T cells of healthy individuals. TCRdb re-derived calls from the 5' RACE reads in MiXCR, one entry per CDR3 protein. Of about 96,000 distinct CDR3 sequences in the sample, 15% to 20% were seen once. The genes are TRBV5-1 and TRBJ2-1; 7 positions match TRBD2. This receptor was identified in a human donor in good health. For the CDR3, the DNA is TGCGCCAGCAGTTCTTTCTCCCTAGCGGACGAGCGGTTCTTC. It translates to CASSSFSLADERFF.